The clone carrying this T cell receptor (beta chain) was detected many times. Antigen specificity is unknown. The data are from a study of human T cells and chemical hapten exposure. Turning to the study itself: 2% DPC was applied to about 2 cm by about 2 cm of upper inner arm skin for sensitization. Study observations and caveats: No change in TCRs above 1 in 1000 frequency was produced by DPC sensitization.

This sample's time point: patch test 2, 6 weeks after DPC sensitization. As to treatment: therapeutic diphenylcyclopropenone sensitization with weekly scalp DPC. In germline, CDR1 is SGHTA, CDR2 FQGNSA. This CDR3 comprises 16 residues. Trimming stripped 2 bases from V and 0 bases from J, with 13 bases between. Individual cDNA molecules (in the library) carried attached unique molecular identifiers. TCRdb analysed the RACE reads with MiXCR anew, one entry per CDR3 protein. Among roughly 120,000 distinct CDR3 sequences, about a tenth were seen once, and the ten largest hold approximately 3%. Sequenced here: whole blood, sampled in connection with sensitization to the hapten diphenylcyclopropenone (DPC). This chain links TRBV7-2 with TRBJ1-1; no reliable D call. This TCR derives from a woman in her thirties or forties with alopecia areata. Some clones in this sample may be carry-over from other donors' samples. CDR3 nucleotide sequence: TGTGCCAGCAGCTTATTGCCGGCGGCACTGAACACTGAAGCTTTCTTT. This translates into CASSLLPAALNTEAFF.